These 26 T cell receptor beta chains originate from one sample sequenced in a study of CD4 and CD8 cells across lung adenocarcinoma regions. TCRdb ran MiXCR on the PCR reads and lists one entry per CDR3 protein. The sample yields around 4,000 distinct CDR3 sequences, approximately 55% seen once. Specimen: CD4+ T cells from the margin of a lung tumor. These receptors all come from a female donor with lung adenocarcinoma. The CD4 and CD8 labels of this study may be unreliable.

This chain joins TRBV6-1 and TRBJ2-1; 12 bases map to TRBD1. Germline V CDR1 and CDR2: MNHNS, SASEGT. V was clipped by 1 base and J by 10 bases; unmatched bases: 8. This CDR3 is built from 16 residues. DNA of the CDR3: TGTGCCAGCAGTGAAGACGCAGGGACAGGGGGCGACGAGCAGTTCTTC. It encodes CASSEDAGTGGDEQFF.

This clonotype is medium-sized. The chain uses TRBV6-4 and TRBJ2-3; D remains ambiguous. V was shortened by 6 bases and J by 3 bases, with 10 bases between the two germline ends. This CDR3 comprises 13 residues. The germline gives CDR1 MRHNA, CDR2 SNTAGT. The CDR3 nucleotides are TGTGCCAGCAGCGCCTCGGAGACAGATACGCAGTATTTT. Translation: CASSASETDTQYF.

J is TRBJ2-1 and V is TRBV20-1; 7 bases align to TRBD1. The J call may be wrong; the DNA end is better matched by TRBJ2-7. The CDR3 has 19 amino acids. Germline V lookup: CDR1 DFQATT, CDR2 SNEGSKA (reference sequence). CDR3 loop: CSARDLRGTVATSPYEQYF. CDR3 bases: TGCAGTGCTAGAGATCTCAGGGGGACGGTTGCTACGTCCCCCTACGAGCAGTACTTC.

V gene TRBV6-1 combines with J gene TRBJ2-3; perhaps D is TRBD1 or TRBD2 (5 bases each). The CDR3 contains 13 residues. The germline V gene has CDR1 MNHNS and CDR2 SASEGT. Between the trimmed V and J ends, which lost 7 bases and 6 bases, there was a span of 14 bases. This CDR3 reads CASTGLARDTQYF. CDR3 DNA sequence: TGTGCCAGCACGGGGCTAGCAAGGGATACGCAGTATTTT.

CDR3 region: CASSPRRTGELFF. The CDR3 region has the DNA TGTGCCAGCAGCCCCAGAAGAACCGGGGAGCTGTTTTTT. This chain joins TRBV14 and TRBJ2-2, with D unresolved. V lost 4 bases and J lost 5, with 8 bases in between. The CDR3 is 13 amino acids. The germline V gene encodes CDR1 SGHDN and CDR2 FVKESK.

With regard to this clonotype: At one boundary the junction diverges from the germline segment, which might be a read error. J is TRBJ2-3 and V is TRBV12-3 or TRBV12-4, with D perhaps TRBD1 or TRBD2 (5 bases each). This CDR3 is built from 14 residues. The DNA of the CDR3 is TGTGCGGGGAGTGGGGGTCCGGACCCAGATACCCAGTATTTC. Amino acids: CAGSGGPDPDTQYF.

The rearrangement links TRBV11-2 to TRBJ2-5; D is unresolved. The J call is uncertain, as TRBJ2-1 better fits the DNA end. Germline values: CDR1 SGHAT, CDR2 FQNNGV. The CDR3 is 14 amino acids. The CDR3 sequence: CASSLGPVQETQFF. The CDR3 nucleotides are TGTGCCAGCAGCTTAGGGCCAGTACAAGAGACCCAGTTCTTC.

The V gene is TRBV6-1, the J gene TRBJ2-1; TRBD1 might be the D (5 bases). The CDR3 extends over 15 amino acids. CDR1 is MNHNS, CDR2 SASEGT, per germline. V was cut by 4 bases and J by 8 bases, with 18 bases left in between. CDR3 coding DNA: TGTGCCAGCAGTGTGCTACAGGTGACCTCAGATGAGCAGTTCTTC. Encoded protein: CASSVLQVTSDEQFF.

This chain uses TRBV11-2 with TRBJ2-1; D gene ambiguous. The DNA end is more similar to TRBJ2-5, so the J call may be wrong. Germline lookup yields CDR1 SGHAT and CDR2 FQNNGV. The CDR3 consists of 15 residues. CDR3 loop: CASSLRLDFQETQYF. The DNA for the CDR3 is TGTGCCAGCAGCCTCAGACTTGACTTCCAAGAGACCCAGTACTTC.

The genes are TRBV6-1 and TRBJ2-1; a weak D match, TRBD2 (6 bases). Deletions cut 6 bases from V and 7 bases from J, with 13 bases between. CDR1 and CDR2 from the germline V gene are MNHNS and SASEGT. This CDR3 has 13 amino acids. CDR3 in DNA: TGTGCCAGCAGCACTTTCCGGGGGAATGAGCAGTTCTTC. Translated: CASSTFRGNEQFF.

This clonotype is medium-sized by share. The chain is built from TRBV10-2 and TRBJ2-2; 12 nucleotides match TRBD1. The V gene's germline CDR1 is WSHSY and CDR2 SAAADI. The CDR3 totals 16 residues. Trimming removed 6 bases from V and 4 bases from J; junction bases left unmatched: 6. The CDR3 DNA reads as TGCGCCAGCAGCGCGGGACAGGGGGCGTTCACCGGGGAGCTGTTTTTT. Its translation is CASSAGQGAFTGELFF.

The CDR3 loop is CASSEIITDTQYF. As DNA, the CDR3 is TGTGCCAGCAGTGAAATTATCACAGATACGCAGTATTTT. V and J are TRBV6-1 and TRBJ2-3; D remains ambiguous. This CDR3 has 13 amino acids. Germline V lookup: CDR1 MNHNS, CDR2 SASEGT. V lost 2 bases and J 2 bases, leaving 5 bases between the germline ends.

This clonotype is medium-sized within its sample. The CDR3 reads CASTTEGAGREQYF. For the CDR3, the DNA is TGTGCCAGCACCACGGAGGGAGCGGGACGGGAGCAGTACTTC. The chain links TRBV6-1 to TRBJ2-1, with 7 bases lining up with TRBD2. The DNA matches TRBJ2-7 better at its end, which makes the J call doubtful. The CDR3 extends over 14 amino acids. Germline V gene sequence: CDR1 MNHNS, CDR2 SASEGT.

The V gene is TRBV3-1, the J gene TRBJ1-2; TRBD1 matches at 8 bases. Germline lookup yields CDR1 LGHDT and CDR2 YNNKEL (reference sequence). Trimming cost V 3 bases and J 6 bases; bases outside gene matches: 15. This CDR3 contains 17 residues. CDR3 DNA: TGTGCCAGCAGCCACCTCGGGACAGGTGACGGGTACGATGGCTACACCTTC. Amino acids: CASSHLGTGDGYDGYTF.

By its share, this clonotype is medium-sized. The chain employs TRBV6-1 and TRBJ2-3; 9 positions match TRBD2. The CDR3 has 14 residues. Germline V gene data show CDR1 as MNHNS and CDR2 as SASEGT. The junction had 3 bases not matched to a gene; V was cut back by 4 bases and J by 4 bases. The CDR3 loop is CASSGTSESDTQYF. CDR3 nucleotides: TGTGCCAGCAGTGGGACTAGCGAGTCAGATACGCAGTATTTT.

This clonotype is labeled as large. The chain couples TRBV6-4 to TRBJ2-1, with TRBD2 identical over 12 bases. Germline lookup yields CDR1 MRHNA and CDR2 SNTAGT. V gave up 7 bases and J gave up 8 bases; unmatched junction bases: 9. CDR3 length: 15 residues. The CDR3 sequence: CASTPTSGSMDEQFF. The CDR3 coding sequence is TGTGCCAGCACCCCGACTAGCGGGAGTATGGATGAGCAGTTCTTC.

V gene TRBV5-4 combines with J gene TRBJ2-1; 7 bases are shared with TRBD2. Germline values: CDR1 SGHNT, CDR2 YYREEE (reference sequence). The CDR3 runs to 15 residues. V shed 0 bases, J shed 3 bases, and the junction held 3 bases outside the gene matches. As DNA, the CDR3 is TGTGCCAGCAGCTTGGGTCTAGCGGTCTACAATGAGCAGTTCTTC. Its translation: CASSLGLAVYNEQFF.

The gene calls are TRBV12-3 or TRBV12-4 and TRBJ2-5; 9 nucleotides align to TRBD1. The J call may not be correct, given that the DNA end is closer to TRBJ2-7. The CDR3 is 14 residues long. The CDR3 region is CASSLRQGAYEQYF. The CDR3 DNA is TGTGCCAGCAGTTTACGACAGGGGGCCTACGAGCAGTACTTC.

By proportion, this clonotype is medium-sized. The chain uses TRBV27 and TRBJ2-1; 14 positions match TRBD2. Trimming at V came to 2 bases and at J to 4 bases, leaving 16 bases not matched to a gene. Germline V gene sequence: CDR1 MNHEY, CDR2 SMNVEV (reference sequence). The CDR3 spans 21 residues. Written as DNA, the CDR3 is TGTGCCAGCAGTTTAGGGCCTGGCTCGACTAGCGGGAGGGGGGGGTACAATGAGCAGTTCTTC. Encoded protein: CASSLGPGSTSGRGGYNEQFF.

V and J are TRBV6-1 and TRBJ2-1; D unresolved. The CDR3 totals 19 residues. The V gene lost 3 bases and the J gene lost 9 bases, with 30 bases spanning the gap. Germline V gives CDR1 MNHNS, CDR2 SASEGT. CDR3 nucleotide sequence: TGTGCCAGCAGTGATAACCTAGAGGTGCCGCTGCTGGTAAAATTTGAGCAGTTCTTC. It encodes CASSDNLEVPLLVKFEQFF.

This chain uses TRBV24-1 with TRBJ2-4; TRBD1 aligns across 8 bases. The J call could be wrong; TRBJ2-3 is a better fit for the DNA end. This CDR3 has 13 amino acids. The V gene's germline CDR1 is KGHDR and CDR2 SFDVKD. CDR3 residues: CATGQGGTDTQYF. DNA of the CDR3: TGTGCCACCGGACAGGGTGGTACAGATACGCAGTATTTT.

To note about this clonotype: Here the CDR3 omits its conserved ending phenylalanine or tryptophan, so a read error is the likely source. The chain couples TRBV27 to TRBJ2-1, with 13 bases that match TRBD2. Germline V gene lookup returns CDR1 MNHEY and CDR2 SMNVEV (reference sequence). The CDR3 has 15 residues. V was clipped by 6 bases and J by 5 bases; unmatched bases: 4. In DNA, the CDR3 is TGTGCCAGCAGATCCGGGACTAGCGGGAACAATGAGCAGTTCTTG. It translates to CASRSGTSGNNEQFL.

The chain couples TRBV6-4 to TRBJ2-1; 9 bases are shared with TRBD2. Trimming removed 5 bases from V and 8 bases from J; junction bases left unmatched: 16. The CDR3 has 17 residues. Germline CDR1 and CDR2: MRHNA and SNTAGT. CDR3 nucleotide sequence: TGTGCCAGCAGTCCTCCCCAGGCGGGAGGGCCGTACTATGAGCAGTTCTTC. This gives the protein CASSPPQAGGPYYEQFF.

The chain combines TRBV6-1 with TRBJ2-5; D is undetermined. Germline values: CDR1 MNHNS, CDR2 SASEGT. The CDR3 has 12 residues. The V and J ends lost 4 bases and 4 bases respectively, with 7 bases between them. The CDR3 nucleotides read TGTGCCAGCAGTGCGCTACTAGAGACCCAGTACTTC. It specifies CASSALLETQYF.

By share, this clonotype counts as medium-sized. CDR3 protein: CASSPQGNTETQYF. The CDR3 nucleotides read TGTGCCAGCAGCCCACAGGGAAATACAGAGACCCAGTACTTC. The chain carries TRBV7-3 and TRBJ2-5; TRBD1 might be the D (6 bases). The V end was cut by 5 bases, the J end by 4 bases, with 14 bases between. Germline V lookup: CDR1 SGHTA, CDR2 FQGTGA. The CDR3 has 14 residues.

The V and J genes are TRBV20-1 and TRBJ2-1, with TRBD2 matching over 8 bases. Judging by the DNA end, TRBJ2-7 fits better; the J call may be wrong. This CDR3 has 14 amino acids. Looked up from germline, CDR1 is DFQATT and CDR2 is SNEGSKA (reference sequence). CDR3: CSAGVREGRNEQYF. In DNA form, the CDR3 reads TGCAGTGCTGGTGTACGGGAGGGAAGGAACGAGCAGTACTTC.